This record looks at one T cell receptor (beta chain) sequence and its context. The antigen this receptor binds is unknown. Per-nucleotide qualities are absent, and no much larger clonotype sits a single base away. The data derive from a study of T-cell reconstitution after alpha-beta-depleted transplantation in children (dated by TCRdb to the mid-2010s). Regarding the research as a whole: T-cell immune reconstitution after TCRalphabeta/CD19-depleted allogeneic hematopoietic cell transplantation in children was quantitatively tracked in the study by means of TCR repertoire profiling.

The method was PCR. This sample was sequenced with an Illumina HiSeq 2500. To normalize quantification of the TCRbeta repertoire, the TCR libraries were built with molecular barcoding that relied on unique molecular identifiers. TCRdb reprocessing: public reads trimmed at Q25 with fastp, clones called with MiXCR, in-frame beta chains kept. One record per CDR3 amino acid sequence lists the most common genes and DNA. This sample comprises fewer than 700,000 distinct CDR3 sequences, around 23% of them detected only once. 13% to 15% of the sample belongs to the ten largest clones. What the research found in general, with its limitations: Over the following months the frequencies of hyperexpanded clones went down, and after one year T-cell counts and TCRbeta diversity were mostly credited to newly produced T cells. In some patients, high TCRbeta diversity at day 60 was attributed to recipient T cells and intrathymic progenitors that had survived conditioning. Apparently early alphabetaT-cell count recovery about two months after transplant reportedly relied on only several hundred rapidly expanded clones derived from non-depleted graft cells.

The intended sense of this specimen's treatment or condition label: allogeneic hematopoietic cell transplantation with graft depleted of TCRalphabeta T cells and CD19 B cells. The transplant recipients were children given TCRalphabeta/CD19-depleted allogeneic hematopoietic cell grafts. This specimen consisted of PBMCs, mostly from graft donor cells, obtained 360 days after TCRalphabeta/CD19-depleted stem cell transplant. This receptor was identified in a boy under two years old who had a stem cell transplant for acute myeloid leukemia, so the T cells may come from the graft donor.

CDR3 protein: CASIPDAVGYEQYF. The nucleotide sequence is TGTGCCAGCATCCCCGACGCGGTGGGCTACGAGCAGTACTTC. The chain couples TRBV7-9 to TRBJ2-7; there is no confident call for the D gene. V is reduced by 7 bases and J by 3 bases, leaving a spacing of 16 bases between them. Its CDR3 holds 14 amino acids, cysteine through phenylalanine. The kept DNA is CDR3 alone, 42 bases in frame from the first base. Based on the germline V gene (reference sequence), the CDR1 and CDR2 sequences are SEHNR and FQNEAQ.